The rows below give T cell receptor beta chains drawn from one sample of a study of CD8 T cells in ankylosing spondylitis. TCRdb re-analysed the 5' RACE reads in MiXCR, keeping a single row per CDR3 protein. This sample yields roughly 700,000 distinct CDR3 sequences, of which over 15% are seen a single time; around 19% belongs to the top ten. Sequencing input: blood, either unsorted or a sorted T cell fraction (not recorded which). Receptors were obtained from a male donor with ankylosing spondylitis. The CDR3 runs from the conserved cysteine through the conserved F or W.

V gene,J gene,CDR3 protein
TRBV20-1,TRBJ1-2,CSARDGGNGYTF
TRBV5-1,TRBJ2-1,CASSLAWDRALGEQFF
TRBV2,TRBJ1-1,CASSERMNTEAFF
TRBV2,TRBJ1-5,CASSDKPLVQPQHF
TRBV12-3/TRBV12-4,TRBJ2-5,CASSQAEGETQYF
TRBV6-5,TRBJ2-7,CASSWCAGTGNYEQYF
TRBV4-1,TRBJ2-5,CASSRPGTATQETQYF
TRBV9,TRBJ2-7,CASSVDGSGLYEQYF
TRBV7-3,TRBJ2-6,CASSLGGQGGGANVLTF
TRBV15,TRBJ2-7,CATSREANTRYEQYF
TRBV28,TRBJ2-5,CASSHGTSGGETQYF
TRBV7-2,TRBJ2-5,CASSLVSGQETQYF
TRBV9,TRBJ1-6,CASSVQGNNSPLHF
TRBV11-2,TRBJ2-5,CASSRPDREVSETQYF
TRBV20-1,TRBJ2-7,CSARGVRQGESEQYF
TRBV20-1,TRBJ1-4,CSARDRGSANEKLFF
TRBV3-1,TRBJ2-3,CASRLNEADTQYF
TRBV12-3/TRBV12-4,TRBJ2-1,CASSPSGGYNEQFF
TRBV20-1,TRBJ1-5,CSAPLPGPNQPQHF
TRBV3-1,TRBJ2-3,CASSQGHTQYF
TRBV28,TRBJ2-2,CASSLRWTTDGELFF
TRBV25-1,TRBJ2-6,CASSDRGAGANVLTF
TRBV27,TRBJ1-2,CASSLGQGVNYGYTF
TRBV6-1,TRBJ1-2,CASTKGVALGGYTF
TRBV20-1,TRBJ2-7,CSAVPRSGLPSYEQYF
TRBV29-1,TRBJ2-1,CSVEPGLAATSYNEQLF
TRBV5-4,TRBJ2-7,CASSSGGGRAYEQYF
TRBV20-1,TRBJ2-3,CSARVSGRTSTDTQYF
TRBV29-1,TRBJ2-5,CSVRPVGETQYF
TRBV20-1,TRBJ2-3,CSARDAGAGTDTQYF
TRBV6-6,TRBJ2-1,CASSYSAVSEQFF
TRBV6-2/TRBV6-3,TRBJ2-5,CAIGTGTYQETQYF
TRBV15,TRBJ1-5,CATSRTSRKSNQPQHF
TRBV10-3,TRBJ2-7,CAISESSQGAYEQYF
TRBV30,TRBJ1-5,CAWSAMKDQPQHF
TRBV29-1,TRBJ2-1,CSGGGTSGNEQFF
TRBV6-2/TRBV6-3,TRBJ2-1,CASSLTRGILSNEQFF
TRBV12-3/TRBV12-4,TRBJ2-2,CASSRDRAAGELFF
TRBV12-3/TRBV12-4,TRBJ2-2,CASSLPTGELFF
TRBV12-3/TRBV12-4,TRBJ2-2,CASSSGLAVTGELFF
TRBV12-5,TRBJ2-1,CASDLGGASYNEQFF
TRBV7-3,TRBJ1-1,CASRGTGDTEAFF
TRBV5-1,TRBJ1-2,CASSLGGDPYGYTF
TRBV20-1,TRBJ1-1,CSARSTGLNTEAFF
TRBV7-9,TRBJ2-1,CASSASGTGVYNEQFF
TRBV21-1,TRBJ2-3,CASSRGDYTDTQYF
TRBV12-3/TRBV12-4,TRBJ2-2,CASSLGLAGGINTGELFF
TRBV11-1,TRBJ2-3,CASSLGGTVDTQYF
TRBV5-1,TRBJ1-4,CASSLQGQANEKLFF
TRBV9,TRBJ1-2,CASSVGLGGIGYTF
TRBV4-1,TRBJ1-6,CASSQLLGVNYNSPLHF
TRBV7-9,TRBJ2-5,CASSVDSGRETQYF
TRBV6-5,TRBJ1-1,CASSSADENTEAFF
TRBV27,TRBJ2-5,CASSQRGVGTQYF
TRBV7-9,TRBJ1-1,CASSSTQVVGSSEAFF